The source of this T cell receptor beta chain is a study of blood T cell repertoires in COVID-19. About the study: PBMCs, B-cell-depleted T cells, or T cells were the source of the cDNA or gDNA that made up the material.

Under the authors' procedure: Cell counts per sample came from amplifying reference gene primers. Some clones are missing from TCRdb's copy, which holds only in-frame ones; the method was immunoSEQ multiplex PCR. V and J calls and clone size are those listed in that table; D and trimming were worked out from the DNA. The sample includes about 360,000 clones, 87% of them seen just once. V shed 1 base and J 1 base; nucleotides not matched to a gene: 6. Germline CDR1 and CDR2: SGHDT and YYEEEE. The CDR3 is 16 amino acids. The sequence was collected from a young man who had recovered from COVID-19. V gene TRBV5-6 combines with J gene TRBJ2-5; TRBD2 aligns across 8 bases. The sample was PBMCs or T cells enriched from blood (not recorded which). CDR3 in amino acids: CASSLYIAGFQETQYF. The DNA of the CDR3 is TGTGCCAGCAGCTTGTATATAGCGGGGTTCCAAGAGACCCAGTACTTC.